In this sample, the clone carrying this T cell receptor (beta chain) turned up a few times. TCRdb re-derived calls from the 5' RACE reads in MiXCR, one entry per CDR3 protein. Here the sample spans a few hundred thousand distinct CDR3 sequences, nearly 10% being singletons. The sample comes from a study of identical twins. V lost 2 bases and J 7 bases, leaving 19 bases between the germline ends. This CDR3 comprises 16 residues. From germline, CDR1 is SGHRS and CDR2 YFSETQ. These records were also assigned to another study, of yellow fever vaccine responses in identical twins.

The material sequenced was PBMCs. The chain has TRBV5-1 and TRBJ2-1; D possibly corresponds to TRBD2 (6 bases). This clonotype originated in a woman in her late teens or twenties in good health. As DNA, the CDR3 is TGCGCCAGCAGCTTTTTCAGGGCGGGAAGAGGTAATGAGCAGTTCTTC. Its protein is CASSFFRAGRGNEQFF.